One sample yielded the 18 T cell receptor beta chains listed below, sequenced in a study of graft-versus-host responses after intestinal transplantation. Their specific antigens are unknown. Assay: immunoSEQ multiplex PCR; the TCRdb copy retains only in-frame clones and omits some. The sample lists tens of thousands of clones; roughly 89% were seen once. This material consisted of unstimulated CD4+ T cells sorted from spleen or lymph node cells, taken before intestinal transplant. These receptors were taken from a human donor who received an intestinal transplant.

This clone was picked up one time. V and J are TRBV7-5 and TRBJ2-7; the table's D call, TRBD1, was not checked against the DNA. TRBV7-5 is termed a pseudogene. The length of the CDR3 is 16 residues. CDR3 in DNA: TGTGCCAGAAGCTTAGACAACAGGGCCTACTCCTACGAGCAGTACTTC. This sequence encodes CARSLDNRAYSYEQYF.

The chain employs TRBV5-1 and TRBJ1-2, with 9 positions matching TRBD1. This CDR3 comprises 16 residues. V dropped 4 bases and J dropped 2; count of bases not matched to a gene: 9. The germline V gene encodes CDR1 SGHRS and CDR2 YFSETQ. Here the CDR3 DNA reads TGCGCCAGCAGCCTCGGGACAGGGCACGAAAACTATGGCTACACCTTC. This gives the protein CASSLGTGHENYGYTF. The full variable domain, completed using reference TRBV5-1 and TRBJ1-2, is KAGVTQTPRYLIKTRGQQVTLSCSPISGHRSVSWYQQTPGQGLQFLFEYFSETQRNKGNFPGRFSGRQFSNSRSEMNVSTLELGDSALYLCASSLGTGHENYGYTFGSGTRLTVV.

The V call is TRBV19, the J call TRBJ1-1; 7 bases map to TRBD1. J was trimmed by 3 bases and V by 6 bases; bases with no gene match: 4. Germline lookup yields CDR1 LNHDA and CDR2 SQIVND (reference sequence). CDR3 length: 13 amino acids. The CDR3 sequence is CASSTDRDTEAFF. As DNA, the CDR3 is TGTGCCAGTAGCACAGACAGGGACACTGAAGCTTTCTTT.

The V and J genes are TRBV5-1 and TRBJ2-3, with D possibly matching TRBD1 (6 bases). Trimming took off 3 bases at V and 5 bases at J, with 13 bases between the two ends. The CDR3 consists of 14 residues. Germline loops: CDR1 SGHRS, CDR2 YFSETQ. The CDR3 sequence is CASSSDSHKDTQYF. CDR3 bases: TGCGCCAGCAGCTCGGACAGTCATAAAGATACGCAGTATTTT.

The chain couples TRBV19 to TRBJ2-3, with D possibly TRBD1 on 6 matching bases. V was pared by 1 base and J by 2 bases, with 10 bases between. The V gene's germline CDR1 is LNHDA and CDR2 SQIVND (reference sequence). This CDR3 spans 15 amino acids. For the CDR3, the DNA is TGTGCCAGTAGTATAGGTGGACAGCCCACAGATACGCAGTATTTT. This sequence encodes CASSIGGQPTDTQYF.

The rearrangement uses TRBV19 and TRBJ2-7, with a possible D match to TRBD1 (9 bases). V lost 1 base and J lost 4, with 14 bases in between. CDR1 is LNHDA, CDR2 SQIVND, per germline (reference sequence). This CDR3 spans 15 amino acids. CDR3: CASSIVAGQGYEQYF. CDR3 nucleotides: TGTGCCAGTAGTATAGTAGCGGGACAGGGTTACGAGCAGTACTTC.

V usage is TRBV10-3 and J usage is TRBJ2-7, with 10 bases lining up with TRBD2. The germline gives CDR1 ENHRY, CDR2 SYGVKD. The CDR3 contains 18 residues. The V gene end was trimmed by 2 bases and the J gene end by 0 bases; junction bases not matched to a gene: 10. CDR3 bases: TGTGCCATCAGTGAGAGGTCGAGCGGGGGGGCCCCCTCCTACGAGCAGTACTTC. It is translated as CAISERSSGGAPSYEQYF.

The chain combines TRBV7-2 with TRBJ1-2; D call uncertain. Germline loops: CDR1 SGHTA, CDR2 FQGNSA. CDR3 size: 14 residues. Between the trimmed V and J ends, which lost 4 bases and 4 bases, there was a span of 13 bases. The CDR3 DNA sequence: TGTGCCAGCAGCTCCTTCACGCAGTTCTATGGCTACACCTTC. It translates to CASSSFTQFYGYTF.

The chain joins TRBV7-2 to TRBJ1-1, with D perhaps TRBD1 (5 bases). V gave up 5 bases and J gave up 3 bases, with 16 bases separating them. The CDR3 has 15 residues. The germline V gene has CDR1 SGHTA and CDR2 FQGNSA. The CDR3 DNA reads TGTGCCAGCAGCCAAAGGCAGGGTATGTACACTGAAGCTTTCTTT. Its translation: CASSQRQGMYTEAFF.

The sample holds one count of this clone. The chain combines TRBV4-3 with TRBJ1-6, with TRBD1 identical over 8 bases. The J segment lost 5 bases and the V segment lost 4 bases, leaving 7 bases of the junction unmatched. This CDR3 comprises 16 residues. CDR1 and CDR2 (germline): LGHNA, YSLEER. The CDR3 is CASSRGGTGDNSPLHF. In DNA form, the CDR3 reads TGCGCCAGCAGCCGGGGCGGGACAGGCGATAATTCACCCCTCCACTTT.

The chain has TRBV4-1 and TRBJ2-1; 8 nucleotides agree with TRBD2. The V gene end was trimmed by 0 bases and the J gene end by 4 bases; junction bases not matched to a gene: 14. The CDR3 totals 19 residues. Germline values: CDR1 MGHRA, CDR2 YSYEKL. The CDR3 loop reads CASSQDSGTSSSRYNEQFF. CDR3 nucleotide sequence: TGCGCCAGCAGCCAAGATTCCGGGACTAGTTCTTCCAGGTACAATGAGCAGTTCTTC.

This sequence joins TRBV18 and TRBJ2-6; D perhaps matches TRBD1 (6 bases). This CDR3 spans 18 amino acids. Between the trimmed V and J ends, which lost 6 bases and 1 base, there was a span of 19 bases. Germline lookup yields CDR1 KGHSH and CDR2 LQKENI. CDR3 sequence (DNA): TGTGCCAGCTCGGTGGACAGTCCTTTAACGTCTGGGGCCAACGTCCTGACTTTC. Amino acid sequence: CASSVDSPLTSGANVLTF.

The V gene is TRBV7-9, the J gene TRBJ1-1; 9 nucleotides agree with TRBD1. Germline lookup yields CDR1 SEHNR and CDR2 FQNEAQ (reference sequence). The CDR3 is 12 amino acids. V dropped 4 bases and J dropped 10; count of bases not matched to a gene: 4. The CDR3 reads CASSSVDRGAFF. CDR3 DNA sequence: TGTGCCAGCAGCTCAGTGGACAGGGGAGCTTTCTTT.

The chain uses TRBV7-2 and TRBJ1-3; the match to TRBD1 covers 9 bases. Germline V lookup: CDR1 SGHTA, CDR2 FQGNSA. CDR3 length: 15 amino acids. The ends lost 5 bases at V and 4 bases at J; junction bases unmatched: 6. This CDR3 is CASSRGTGRGNTIYF. The CDR3 region has the DNA TGTGCCAGCAGCCGTGGGACAGGGCGGGGAAACACCATATATTTT.

The CDR3 coding sequence is TGTGCCAGCAGTCGGCAGGGCACTGAAGCTTTCTTT. Protein: CASSRQGTEAFF. The genes are TRBV25-1 and TRBJ1-1, with a tentative D call TRBD1 (5 bases). Trimming stripped 5 bases from V and 4 bases from J, with 8 bases between. The CDR3 runs 12 residues. Germline lookup yields CDR1 MGHDK and CDR2 SYGVNS.

The chain is built from TRBV4-1 and TRBJ2-6, with TRBD2 identical over 7 bases. Trimming cost V 4 bases and J 2 bases; bases outside gene matches: 8. Germline CDR1 and CDR2: MGHRA and YSYEKL. This CDR3 spans 17 amino acids. CDR3 nucleotide sequence: TGCGCCAGCAGCCCCCGGGGGGACCCAACTGGGGCCAACGTCCTGACTTTC. Translating gives CASSPRGDPTGANVLTF.

The chain has TRBV30 and TRBJ2-1, with D uncertain. The germline V gene has CDR1 GTSNPN and CDR2 SVGIG (reference sequence). The V gene lost 5 bases and the J gene lost 3 bases, with 11 bases spanning the gap. This CDR3 spans 13 amino acids. The CDR3 sequence is CAWAPASYNEQFF. CDR3 sequence (DNA): TGTGCCTGGGCCCCTGCTAGCTACAATGAGCAGTTCTTC.

The chain carries TRBV30 and TRBJ1-3; unclear D gene. V was pared by 2 bases and J by 0 bases, with 5 bases between. Germline-derived CDR1 and CDR2 are GTSNPN and SVGIG (reference sequence). The CDR3 extends over 13 amino acids. The CDR3 reads CAWSRFSGNTIYF. Here the CDR3 DNA reads TGTGCCTGGAGTCGGTTCTCTGGAAACACCATATATTTT.